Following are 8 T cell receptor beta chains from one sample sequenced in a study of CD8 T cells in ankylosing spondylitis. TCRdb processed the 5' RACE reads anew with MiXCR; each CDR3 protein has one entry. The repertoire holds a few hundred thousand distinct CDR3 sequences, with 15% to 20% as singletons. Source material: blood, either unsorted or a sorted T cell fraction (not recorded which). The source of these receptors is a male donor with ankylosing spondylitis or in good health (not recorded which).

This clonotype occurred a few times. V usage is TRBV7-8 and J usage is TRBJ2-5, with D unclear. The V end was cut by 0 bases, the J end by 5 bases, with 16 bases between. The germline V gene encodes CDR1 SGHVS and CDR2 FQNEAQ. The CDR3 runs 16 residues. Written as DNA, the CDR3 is TGTGCCAGCAGCTTAGCAGGGAACCCAGCCCAGGAGACCCAGTACTTC. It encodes CASSLAGNPAQETQYF.

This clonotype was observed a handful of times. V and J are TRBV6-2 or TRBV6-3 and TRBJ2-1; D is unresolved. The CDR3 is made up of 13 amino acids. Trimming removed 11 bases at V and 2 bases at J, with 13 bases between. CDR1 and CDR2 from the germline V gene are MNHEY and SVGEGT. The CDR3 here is CAVEIAPYNEQFF. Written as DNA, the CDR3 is TGTGCCGTCGAGATTGCCCCCTACAATGAGCAGTTCTTC.

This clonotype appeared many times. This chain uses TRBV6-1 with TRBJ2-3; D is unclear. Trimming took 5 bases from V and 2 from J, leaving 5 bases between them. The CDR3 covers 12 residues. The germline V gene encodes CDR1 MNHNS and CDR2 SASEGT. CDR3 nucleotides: TGTGCCAGCAGTTCCAACACAGATACGCAGTATTTT. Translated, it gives CASSSNTDTQYF.

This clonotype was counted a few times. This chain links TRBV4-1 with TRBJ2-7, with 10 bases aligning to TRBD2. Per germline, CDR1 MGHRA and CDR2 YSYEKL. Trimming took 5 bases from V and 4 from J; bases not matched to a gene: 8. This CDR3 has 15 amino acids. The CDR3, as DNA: TGCGCCAGCAGCAGCGGACTAGCGGATATATACGAGCAGTACTTC. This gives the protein CASSSGLADIYEQYF.

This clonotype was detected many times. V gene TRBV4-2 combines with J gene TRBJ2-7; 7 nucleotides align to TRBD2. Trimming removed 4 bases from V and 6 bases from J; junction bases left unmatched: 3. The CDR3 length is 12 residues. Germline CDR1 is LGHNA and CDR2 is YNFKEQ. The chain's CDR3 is CASSLGTTEQYF. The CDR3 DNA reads TGTGCCAGCAGCCTCGGGACTACCGAGCAGTACTTC.

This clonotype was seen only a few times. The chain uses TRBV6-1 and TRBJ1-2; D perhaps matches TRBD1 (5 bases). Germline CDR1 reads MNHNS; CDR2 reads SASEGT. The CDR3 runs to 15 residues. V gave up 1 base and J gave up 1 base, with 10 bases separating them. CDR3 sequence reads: CASSEEWDHNYGYTF. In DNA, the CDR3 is TGTGCCAGCAGTGAAGAGTGGGACCATAACTATGGCTACACCTTC.

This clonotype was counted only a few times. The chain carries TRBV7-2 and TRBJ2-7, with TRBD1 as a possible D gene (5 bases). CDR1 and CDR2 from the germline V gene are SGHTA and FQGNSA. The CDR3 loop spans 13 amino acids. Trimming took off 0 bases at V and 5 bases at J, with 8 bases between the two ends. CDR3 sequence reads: CASSLAVGDEQYF. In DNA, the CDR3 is TGTGCCAGCAGCTTAGCCGTAGGGGACGAGCAGTACTTC.

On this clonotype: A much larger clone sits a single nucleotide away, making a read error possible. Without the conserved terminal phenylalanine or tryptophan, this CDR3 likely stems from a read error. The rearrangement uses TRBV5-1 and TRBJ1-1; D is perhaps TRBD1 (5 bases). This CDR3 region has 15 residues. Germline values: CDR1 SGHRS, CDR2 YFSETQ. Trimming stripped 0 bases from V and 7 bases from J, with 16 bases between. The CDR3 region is CASSLVGGGWGEAFL. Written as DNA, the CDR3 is TGCGCCAGCAGCTTGGTTGGCGGGGGATGGGGTGAAGCTTTCTTA.